This T cell receptor (beta chain) was recorded in a study of blood T cell repertoires in COVID-19. In the study overall: Specimens from acute and convalescent COVID-19 originated in the United States, Italy and Spain.

Germline assignment: CDR1 ENHRY and CDR2 SYGVKD. V shed 10 bases and J shed 5 bases, with 11 bases lying between them. The length of the CDR3 is 11 residues. The table came from immunoSEQ multiplex PCR; TCRdb's copy has only in-frame clones and leaves some out. The top ten hold around 8.7% of the sample, which has more than 200,000 clones, approximately 82% seen once. The sequencing sample was made of peripheral blood. The chain couples TRBV10-3 to TRBJ1-1; D is undetermined. The TCR sequence derives from a woman in her forties or fifties with acute or convalescent COVID-19. The CDR3 reads CATHERTEAFF. The CDR3 bases are TGTGCCACCCACGAGAGGACTGAAGCTTTCTTT.